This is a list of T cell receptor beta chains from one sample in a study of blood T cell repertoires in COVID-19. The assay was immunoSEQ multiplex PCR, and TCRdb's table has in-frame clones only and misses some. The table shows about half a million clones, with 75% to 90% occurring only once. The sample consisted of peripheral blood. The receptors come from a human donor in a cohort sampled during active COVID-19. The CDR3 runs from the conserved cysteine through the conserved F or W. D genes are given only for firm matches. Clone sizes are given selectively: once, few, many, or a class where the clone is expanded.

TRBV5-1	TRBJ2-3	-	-	TGCGCCAGCAGCCCTCTCTCCGAGGCAGATACGCAGTATTTT	CASSPLSEADTQYF
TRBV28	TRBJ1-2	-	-	TGTGCCAGCCTCCGGGAGGGATCGCTCTATGGCTACACCTTC	CASLREGSLYGYTF
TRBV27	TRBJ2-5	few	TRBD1	TGTGCCAGCAAGAAAGGTCCGGGACAGGGGGCAGGAAAGACCCAGTACTTC	CASKKGPGQGAGKTQYF
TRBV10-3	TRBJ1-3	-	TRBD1	TGTGCCATCAGGCCGGGACAGGGGACAACCTCTGGAAACACCATATATTTT	CAIRPGQGTTSGNTIYF
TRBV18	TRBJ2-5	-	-	TGTGCCAGCTCACTTCGGGGGACAGACGAAAGGGAGACCCAGTACTTC	CASSLRGTDERETQYF
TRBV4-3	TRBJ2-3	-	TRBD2	TGCGCCAGCAGCCAAGATCTAGCGGGAGTGGGAGATACGCAGTATTTT	CASSQDLAGVGDTQYF
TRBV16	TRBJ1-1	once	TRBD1	TGTGCCAGCAGCCATCGGAGGGACAGCCTGGGCACTGAAGCTTTCTTT	CASSHRRDSLGTEAFF
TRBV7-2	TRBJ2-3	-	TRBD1	TGTGCCAGCAGCCGGGTAGGACAGGGGGGCACAGATACGCAGTATTTT	CASSRVGQGGTDTQYF
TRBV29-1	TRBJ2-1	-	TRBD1	TGCAGCGTTGAAGAGCAGGGGGCTTGGCCAATAGAGCAGTTCTTC	CSVEEQGAWPIEQFF
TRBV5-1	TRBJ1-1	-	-	TGCGCCAGCAGCTTGGGTGGTAGTCAGCGACTTTACACTGAAGCTTTCTTT	CASSLGGSQRLYTEAFF
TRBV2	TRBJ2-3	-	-	TGTGCCAGCCTTATTTCAGATACGCAGTATTTT	CASLISDTQYF
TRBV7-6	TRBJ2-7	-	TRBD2	TGTGCCAGCAGTCTAGCCGCTAGCGGTAGCTCCTACGAGCAGTACTTC	CASSLAASGSSYEQYF
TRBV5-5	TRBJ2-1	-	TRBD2	TGTGCCAGCAGCTTGCCCAGCGGGAGCGAGCAGTTCTTC	CASSLPSGSEQFF
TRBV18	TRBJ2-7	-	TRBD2	TGTGCCAGCTCACCATTTACCGGCGGGAGGGCCTCCTACGAGCAGTACTTC	CASSPFTGGRASYEQYF
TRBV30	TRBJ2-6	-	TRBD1	TGTGCCTGGAGTCCTACAGGGGCTGGGGCCAACGTCCTGACTTTC	CAWSPTGAGANVLTF